The 9 T cell receptor beta chains listed next were all sequenced from one sample in a study of T cell clusters in autoimmune cytopenias. Multiplex touch-down PCR amplified TRB using TRB-A and TRB-B pools in one tube. One entry per CDR3 protein, without DNA, is what TCRdb gives after re-calling the multiplex PCR reads. The sample includes 4,000 to 5,000 distinct CDR3 sequences. TRB amplification used 250 ng of peripheral blood genomic DNA. Material for sequencing was peripheral blood. Every receptor here comes from a human donor with an autoimmune cytopenia or autoimmune hepatitis (not recorded which).

This clonotype is called medium-sized based on its frequency. The rearrangement uses TRBV7-9 and TRBJ2-7; the TCRdb D gene call, TRBD1, has no DNA to confirm it. The germline V gene encodes CDR1 SEHNR and CDR2 FQNEAQ (reference sequence). There are 13 residues in the CDR3. The chain's CDR3 is CASTLAGAFEQYF.

V and J are TRBV11-3 and TRBJ2-7; the TCRdb call, TRBD1, lacks DNA for checking. The CDR3 loop spans 14 amino acids. Germline V gene sequence: CDR1 SGHNT, CDR2 YENEEA. CDR3 in amino acids: CASSPGGGSYEQYF.

The chain links TRBV20-1 to TRBJ1-1. In germline, CDR1 is DFQATT, CDR2 SNEGSKA (reference sequence). There are 16 residues in the CDR3. CDR3 region: CSALGMDAIMGTEAFF.

This clonotype registers medium-sized by frequency. The CDR3 loop is CASRIGPQNTEAFF. The chain uses TRBV7-2 and TRBJ1-1. Germline CDR1 is SGHTA and CDR2 is FQGNSA. This CDR3 contains 14 residues.

This clonotype registers medium-sized (0.01 to 0.1%) by frequency. This chain uses TRBV12-3 or TRBV12-4 with TRBJ2-1; the TRBD2 assignment by TCRdb is unverifiable without DNA. This CDR3 has 14 residues. CDR3 in amino acids: CASRGLAAYNEQFF.

The rearrangement links TRBV7-9 to TRBJ1-5. From germline, CDR1 is SEHNR and CDR2 FQNEAQ (reference sequence). This CDR3 region has 12 residues. This CDR3 reads CASSLGGQPQHF.

This clonotype shows up as large by frequency. This chain uses TRBV29-1 with TRBJ2-7; the D call from TCRdb, TRBD2, cannot be confirmed without DNA. CDR1 is SQVTM and CDR2 is ANQGSEA in the germline V gene. The CDR3 consists of 13 residues. CDR3 residues: CSVEEGTSYEQYF.

The chain joins TRBV27 to TRBJ2-6. The length of the CDR3 is 16 residues. The germline gives CDR1 MNHEY, CDR2 SMNVEV (reference sequence). Here the CDR3 reads CASSLRVVSGANVLTF.

This clonotype counts as medium-sized (0.01 to 0.1%) by frequency. The chain links TRBV11-2 to TRBJ2-3; lacking DNA, the TRBD2 call made by TCRdb goes unchecked. The germline V gene has CDR1 SGHAT and CDR2 FQNNGV. The CDR3 runs to 14 residues. Here the CDR3 reads CASSKAGRTDTQYF.